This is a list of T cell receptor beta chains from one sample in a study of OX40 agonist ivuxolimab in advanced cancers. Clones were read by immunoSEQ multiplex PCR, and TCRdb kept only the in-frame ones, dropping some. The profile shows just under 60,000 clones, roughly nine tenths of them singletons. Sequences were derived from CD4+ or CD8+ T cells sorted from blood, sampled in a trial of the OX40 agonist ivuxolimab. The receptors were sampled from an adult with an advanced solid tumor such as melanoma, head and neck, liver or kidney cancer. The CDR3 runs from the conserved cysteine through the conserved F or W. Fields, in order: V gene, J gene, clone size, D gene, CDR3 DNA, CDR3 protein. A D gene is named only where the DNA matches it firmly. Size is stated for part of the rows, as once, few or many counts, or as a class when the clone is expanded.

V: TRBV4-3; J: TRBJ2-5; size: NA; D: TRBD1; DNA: TGCGCCAGCAGCCCCCGGACAGGGGGCAGGTTGTGGACCCAGTACTTC; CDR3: CASSPRTGGRLWTQYF
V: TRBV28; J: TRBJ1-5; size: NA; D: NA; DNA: TGTGCCAGCAGCAATCCGGGGGGGTCCCCGATAAGTCAGCCCCAGCATTTT; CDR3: CASSNPGGSPISQPQHF
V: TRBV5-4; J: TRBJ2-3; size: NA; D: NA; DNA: TGTGCCAGCAGCCCCTATGGGGGGGATACGCAGTATTTT; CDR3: CASSPYGGDTQYF
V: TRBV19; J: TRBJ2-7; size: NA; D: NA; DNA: TGTGCCAGTAGTATTGCAGGGAGCGAGCAGTACTTC; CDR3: CASSIAGSEQYF
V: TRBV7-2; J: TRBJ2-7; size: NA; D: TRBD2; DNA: TGTGCCAGCAGCCCCAGTTTAAGCGGGAGGGCTGATTGGTACGAGCAGTACTTC; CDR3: CASSPSLSGRADWYEQYF
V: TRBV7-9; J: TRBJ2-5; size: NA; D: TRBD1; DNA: TGTGCCAGCAGCCCCGCCGGGACAGGGAGGGAGACCCAGTACTTC; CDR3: CASSPAGTGRETQYF
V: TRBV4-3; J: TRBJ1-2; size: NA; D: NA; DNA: TGCGCCAGCAGCCAAGATCAGACTGCTAACTATGGCTACACCTTC; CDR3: CASSQDQTANYGYTF
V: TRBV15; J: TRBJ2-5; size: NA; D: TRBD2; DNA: TGTGCCACCAGCAGAGATAAGGCCGGACTAGGAGAGACCCAGTACTTC; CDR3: CATSRDKAGLGETQYF
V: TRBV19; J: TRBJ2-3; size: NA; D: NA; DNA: TGTGCCAGTAGTATAATGTCAGGGGGCACAGATACGCAGTATTTT; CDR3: CASSIMSGGTDTQYF
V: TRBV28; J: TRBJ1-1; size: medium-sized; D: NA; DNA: TGTGCCAGCAGTGGGACCCGGACGGCTTACACTGAAGCTTTCTTT; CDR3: CASSGTRTAYTEAFF
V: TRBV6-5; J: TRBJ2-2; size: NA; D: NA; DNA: TGTGCCAGCAGTTACCCAGGACCCGGGGAGCTGTTTTTT; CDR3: CASSYPGPGELFF
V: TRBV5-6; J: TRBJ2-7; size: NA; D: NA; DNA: TGTGCCAGCAGCTTGGCGGAGAGGGCCTCCTACGAGCAGTACTTC; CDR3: CASSLAERASYEQYF
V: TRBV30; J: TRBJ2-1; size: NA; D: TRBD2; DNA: TGTGCCTGGAGTGTGCCTAGCGGATACAATGAGCAGTTCTTC; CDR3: CAWSVPSGYNEQFF
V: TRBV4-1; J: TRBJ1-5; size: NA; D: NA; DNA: TGCGCCAGCAGCCAAGCGTTCTTTAGCAATCAGCCCCAGCATTTT; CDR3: CASSQAFFSNQPQHF
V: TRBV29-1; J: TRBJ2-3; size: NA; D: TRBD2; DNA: TGCAGCGTTGGGAGTAGCGGGGGAGTCGTGGATACGCAGTATTTT; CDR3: CSVGSSGGVVDTQYF
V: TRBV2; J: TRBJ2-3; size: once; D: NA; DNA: TGTGCCAGCAGTGAGGGACTTAAAACAGATACGCAGTATTTT; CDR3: CASSEGLKTDTQYF
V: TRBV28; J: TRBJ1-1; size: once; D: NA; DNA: TGTGCCAGCAGTTCCAGACGAATGAACACTGAAGCTTTCTTT; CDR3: CASSSRRMNTEAFF
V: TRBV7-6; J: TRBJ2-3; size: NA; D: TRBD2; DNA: TGTGCCAGCAGCTTAGCTAGCGGGAGCACAGATACGCAGTATTTT; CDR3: CASSLASGSTDTQYF
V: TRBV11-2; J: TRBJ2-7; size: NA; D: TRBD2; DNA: TGTGCCAGCAGCTTAGAATTTTATTTAGCGGGCACCTACGAGCAGTACTTC; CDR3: CASSLEFYLAGTYEQYF
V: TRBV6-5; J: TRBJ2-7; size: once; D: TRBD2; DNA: TGTGCCAGCAGTTACCTAGCGGGACCCTACGAGCAGTACTTC; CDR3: CASSYLAGPYEQYF
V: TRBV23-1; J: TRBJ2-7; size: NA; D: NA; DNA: TGCGCCAGCAGTCAAACGGACACGGAGCGCGACGAGCAGTACTTC; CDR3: CASSQTDTERDEQYF
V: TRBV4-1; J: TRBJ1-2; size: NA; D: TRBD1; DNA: TGCGCCAGCAGCCAAGATGGACAGGGAGACTATGGCTACACCTTC; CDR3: CASSQDGQGDYGYTF
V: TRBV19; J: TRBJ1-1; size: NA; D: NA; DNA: TGTGCCAGTACACCGTCCCGGGGGAGGGGCGCTGAAGCTTTCTTT; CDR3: CASTPSRGRGAEAFF
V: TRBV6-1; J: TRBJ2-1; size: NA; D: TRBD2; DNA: TGTGCCAGCAGTGGGACTAGCGGGGAATACAATGAGCAGTTCTTC; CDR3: CASSGTSGEYNEQFF
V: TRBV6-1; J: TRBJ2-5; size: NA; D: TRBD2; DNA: TGTGCCAGCAGTGGACTGCGGCTGCGGGAGGGCTGGGAGACCCAGTACTTC; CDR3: CASSGLRLREGWETQYF
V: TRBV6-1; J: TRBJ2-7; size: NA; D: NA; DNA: TGTGCCAGCAGTGAACTGGGAGGCGAGCAGTACTTC; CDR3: CASSELGGEQYF
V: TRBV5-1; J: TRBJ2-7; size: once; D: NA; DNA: TGCGCCAGCAGCACCGGGACTGGATCCTACGAGCAGTACTTC; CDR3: CASSTGTGSYEQYF
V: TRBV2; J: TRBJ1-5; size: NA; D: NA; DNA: TGTGCCAGCAGGGTACGGGATAATCAGCCCCAGCATTTT; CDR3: CASRVRDNQPQHF
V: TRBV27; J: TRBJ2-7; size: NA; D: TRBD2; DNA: TGTGCCAGCAGTTTAGTGACGGGCGGGAGTTTCTACGAGCAGTACTTC; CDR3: CASSLVTGGSFYEQYF
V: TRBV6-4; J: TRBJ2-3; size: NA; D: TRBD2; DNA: TGTGCCAGCAGTCGACTAGCGGGCGCAGATACGCAGTATTTT; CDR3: CASSRLAGADTQYF
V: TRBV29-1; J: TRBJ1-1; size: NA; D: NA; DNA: TGCAGCGTTGAAGGCTCTGAGAGGGGATTGAGCACTGAAGCTTTCTTT; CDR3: CSVEGSERGLSTEAFF
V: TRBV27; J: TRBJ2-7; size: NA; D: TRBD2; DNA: TGTGCCAGCAGTCTCTCTAGCGGGAGTAGCAACGAGCAGTACTTC; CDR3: CASSLSSGSSNEQYF
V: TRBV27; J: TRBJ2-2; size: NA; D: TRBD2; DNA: TGTGCCAGCAAATCGGGACTAGCGGGAGCGAGCGGGGAGCTGTTTTTT; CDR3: CASKSGLAGASGELFF
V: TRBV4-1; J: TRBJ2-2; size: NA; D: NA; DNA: TGCGCCAGCAGCCAAGAAGCTTCCCCAAACACCGGGGAGCTGTTTTTT; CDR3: CASSQEASPNTGELFF
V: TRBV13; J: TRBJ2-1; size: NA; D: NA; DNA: TGTGCCAGTAACGGCGGGGAGACAGAGCAGTTCTTC; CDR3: CASNGGETEQFF
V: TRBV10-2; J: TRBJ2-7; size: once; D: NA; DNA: TGCGCCAGCAGTCCCGGGACCCTACACTACGAGCAGTACTTC; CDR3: CASSPGTLHYEQYF
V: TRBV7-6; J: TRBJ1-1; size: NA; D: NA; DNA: TGTGCCAGCAGCTTATTCGGGAACACTGAAGCTTTCTTT; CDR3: CASSLFGNTEAFF
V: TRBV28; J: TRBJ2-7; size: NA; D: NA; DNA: TGTGCCAGCAGTTTCTCTCCCTACGAGCAGTACTTC; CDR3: CASSFSPYEQYF
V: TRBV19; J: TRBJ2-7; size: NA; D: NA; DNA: TGTGCCAGTAGTATAGATCTTCCCACAGGGATCGCCTACGAGCAGTACTTC; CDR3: CASSIDLPTGIAYEQYF
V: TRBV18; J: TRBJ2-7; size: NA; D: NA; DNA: TGTGCCAGCTCACCGACTCGGGCGTATTACGAGCAGTACTTC; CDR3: CASSPTRAYYEQYF